This T cell receptor beta chain is drawn from a study of blood T cell repertoires in COVID-19. Study summary: From the United States, Italy and Spain came samples of acute and convalescent COVID-19. T cells, B-cell-depleted T cells, or PBMCs provided the cDNA or gDNA that served as material.

Germline-derived CDR1 and CDR2 are SGDLS and YYNGEE. Trimming removed 3 bases from V and 1 base from J; junction bases left unmatched: 3. The CDR3 runs to 15 residues. The method was immunoSEQ multiplex PCR; TCRdb's version includes in-frame clones alone and lacks a portion of them. The table lists just over 80,000 clones, 81% of them singletons. The chain employs TRBV9 and TRBJ2-5; 10 bases are a match to TRBD2. This clonotype was sampled from a man at least 80 years old with acute or convalescent COVID-19. The sample was peripheral blood. CDR3 loop: CASSASGRPQETQYF. CDR3 DNA: TGTGCCAGCAGCGCTAGCGGGAGACCCCAAGAGACCCAGTACTTC.